Here is one TCR beta chain with its context. Its recognized antigen is unknown. Base qualities are not recorded, but no much larger clone differs from it by a single base. Sequenced using an Illumina NovaSeq 6000. TCRalpha and TCRbeta cDNA libraries were built by 5'RACE with constant-segment primers, adding sample barcodes and unique molecular identifiers. RNA was extracted from every sample with Trizol reagent. Library amplification was performed in two PCR steps, and a second sample barcode and Illumina TruSeq adapters were introduced in the second step. Sequencing of the libraries was done on an Illumina NovaSeq, producing 2 x 150 bp paired-end reads. The published analysis was carried out like this. The reads were demultiplexed and collapsed into UMI-guided consensus sequences using migec v1.2.7. With mixcr v2.1.11, UMI consensuses were aligned to TRA and TRB V and J templates and assembled into clonotypes. Expanded or contracted clonotypes were those called significant by both edgeR and NoisET, with noise models trained on biological replicates. For edgeR calls, a false discovery rate-adjusted p below 0.01 and a log2 fold-change threshold of 1 were applied. As an exploratory analysis of dynamics, max-normalized trajectories of the 1000 most abundant clonotypes were examined by PCA with hierarchical clustering. Separately sequenced CD4+ and CD8+ repertoires were used to assign a CD4 or CD8 phenotype to each responding clone. TCRdb trimmed the raw reads at Q25, called clones with MiXCR and kept productive beta chains. Every distinct CDR3 protein forms one entry, paired with its most common genes and DNA. What appears here as the V and J calls and clone size reflects TCRdb's work, not the paper's. The sample has some 300,000 distinct CDR3 sequences on record, 20% to 25% of them singletons. The ten largest clonotypes hold 21% of the sample.

The CDR3 runs 13 amino acids, cysteine and phenylalanine included. Just CDR3 DNA is preserved here, 39 bases in frame from base 1. V is pared back by 5 bases and J by 6 bases, with 11 bases lying between the germline termini. Ficoll-Paque density gradient centrifugation was the method used to isolate PBMCs. The data originate from a study of T-cell memory formation after mild COVID-19 (dated by TCRdb to 2020 to 2022). Some background on the complete study: TCR sequence clusters from the two donors were largely donor specific. Longitudinal TCRalpha and TCRbeta repertoire sequencing tracked T-cell clones expanding and contracting after mild COVID-19 in two donors. Two young, previously healthy adult volunteers, one female and one male, were included in the cohort.

General conclusions and limits of the study: Whether the second-wave clones peaking on day 37 were SARS-CoV-2 specific was not confirmed. The detection of some responding clones in pre-infection memory suggests that pre-existing cross-reactive memory T cells joined the SARS-CoV-2 response. Contracting CD4+ clones were found mainly in CM and EM memory subsets, while CD8+ clones were enriched in EMRA. Clones that contracted from day 15 to 85 showed balanced CD4/CD8 phenotypes, whereas a second wave of clones that expanded from day 15 to 37 leaned towards CD4+. The study included only a couple of mild cases, and larger cohorts that include severe cases with pre-infection samples were judged to be necessary.

Sequenced material: PBMCs or a T cell subset sorted from them (not recorded which). The origin of this receptor is a man younger than 35 who had mild COVID-19 (a few samples of this study predate the infection). The sample titles of this study are shuffled in the database, so cell type and time point are left out; the donor was told from shared clones. The chain is encoded by TRBV12-3 or TRBV12-4 joined to TRBJ1-5; the D gene assignment is ambiguous. The DNA sequence follows: TGTGCCAGCAGTGGGCTTATGGGTCAGCCCCAGCATTTT. Its product reads: CASSGLMGQPQHF.